This T cell receptor (beta chain) was observed in a study of OX40 agonist ivuxolimab in advanced cancers. Autoimmune disease history or systemic immunosuppression was exclusionary. The CDR3 length is 15 residues. Trimming took off 0 bases at V and 2 bases at J, with 10 bases between the two ends. Germline assignment: CDR1 SGHRS and CDR2 YFSETQ. Some clones are missing from TCRdb's copy, which holds only in-frame ones; the method was immunoSEQ multiplex PCR. The data show 80,000 or so clones, with about nine tenths seen just once and about 2.3% held by the top ten. Overall study findings and caveats: Expanded clones belonging to CD8+ T cells outnumbered, on average, those of CD4+.

Remarks on this clone: Its target is unknown.

The input for sequencing was CD4+ or CD8+ T cells sorted from blood, taken in a trial of the OX40 agonist ivuxolimab. The sequence was obtained from an adult with an advanced solid tumor such as melanoma, head and neck, liver or kidney cancer. The chain links TRBV5-1 to TRBJ2-3; unclear D gene. CDR3 coding DNA: TGCGCCAGCAGCTTGGGACATTCGCTCACAGATACGCAGTATTTT. It specifies CASSLGHSLTDTQYF.